Presented here are 30 T cell receptor beta chains from one specimen sequenced in a study of vaccination and CD4 T cells after COVID-19. Treatment reported: approximately 10-day PBMC culture with coronavirus spike peptide pools or control peptides (ViraFEST assay). These TCRs' antigens remain unknown. The study sequenced cultured CD4+ T cell DNA using the Oncomine TCR Beta short-read assay. In TCRdb, the PCR reads were re-called with MiXCR into one record per CDR3 protein. The sample lists some 3,100 distinct CDR3 sequences; 70% to 80% were seen once. Sequencing input: CD4+ T cells from blood, cultured in vitro. Source of these receptors: a human donor who had recovered from COVID-19.

Only one count was recorded for this clonotype. The chain joins TRBV9 to TRBJ1-2; 9 nucleotides align to TRBD1. Trimming took 5 bases from V and 4 from J; bases not matched to a gene: 9. The CDR3 sequence is 15 residues long. Germline V gene sequence: CDR1 SGDLS, CDR2 YYNGEE. CDR3 bases: TGTGCCAGCAGAGAGGACAGGGGAAAATCCTATGGCTACACCTTC. This sequence encodes CASREDRGKSYGYTF.

This clonotype has more than one count but fewer than ten. The chain couples TRBV5-4 to TRBJ2-6; the D gene is possibly TRBD1 (6 bases). The V end lost 4 bases, the J end lost 2 bases, and 22 bases lay between the germline ends. The CDR3 consists of 19 residues. CDR1 SGHNT and CDR2 YYREEE come from the germline V gene (reference sequence). CDR3 loop: CASSQSRTGFHTGANVLTF. The CDR3 bases are TGTGCCAGCAGCCAATCCCGAACAGGGTTTCATACTGGGGCCAACGTCCTGACTTTC.

V and J are TRBV30 and TRBJ2-2; maybe TRBD1 (5 bases). Germline V gene data show CDR1 as GTSNPN and CDR2 as SVGIG (reference sequence). This CDR3 has 13 residues. Trimming removed 5 bases at V and 7 bases at J, with 14 bases between. This CDR3 reads CAWVIDSYGELFF. CDR3 nucleotides: TGTGCCTGGGTGATCGACAGTTACGGGGAGCTGTTTTTT. The entire variable domain, with the rest obtained from reference TRBV30 and TRBJ2-2, is as follows: SQTIHQWPATLVQPVGSPLSLECTVEGTSNPNLYWYRQAAGRGLQLLFYSVGIGQISSEVPQNLSASRPQDRQFILSSKKLLLSDSGFYLCAWVIDSYGELFFGEGSRLTVL.

The chain has TRBV15 and TRBJ1-3; D remains unclear. Germline V gene sequence: CDR1 LNHNV, CDR2 YYDKDF (reference sequence). Trimming stripped 0 bases from V and 0 bases from J, with 21 bases between. The length of the CDR3 is 20 residues. As DNA, the CDR3 is TGTGCCACCAGCAGAGATCTGGCTTCGGCCGGTCTCGTCTCTGGAAACACCATATATTTT. Translation gives CATSRDLASAGLVSGNTIYF.

The gene calls are TRBV20-1 and TRBJ2-7, with 12 bases lining up with TRBD1. CDR3 length: 16 amino acids. Germline CDR1 reads DFQATT; CDR2 reads SNEGSKA (reference sequence). J lost 2 bases, V lost 6 bases, and 11 bases had no gene match. CDR3 amino acids: CSAPGQGANSPYEQYF. CDR3 nucleotide sequence: TGCAGTGCCCCGGGACAGGGGGCGAATTCCCCCTACGAGCAGTACTTC.

CDR3 coding DNA: TGCAGTGCTGACGGGACTAGCGGGGGTTACACCGGGGAGCTGTTTTTT. Translated, it gives CSADGTSGGYTGELFF. The chain uses TRBV20-1 and TRBJ2-2; 14 bases fit TRBD2. The CDR3 sequence is 16 residues long. Per germline, CDR1 DFQATT and CDR2 SNEGSKA (reference sequence). J was trimmed by 3 bases and V by 5 bases; bases with no gene match: 5.

This sequence joins TRBV12-5 and TRBJ1-5; D gene ambiguous. The ends were cut back, 4 bases at V and 6 bases at J, with 10 bases in the middle. CDR1 and CDR2 from the germline V gene are LGHNT and FRNRAP. The CDR3 spans 13 residues. The DNA for the CDR3 is TGTGCTAGTGGTTATCAGGAGAGTCAGCCCCAGCATTTT. The encoded protein is CASGYQESQPQHF.

This clonotype is deemed large. This chain joins TRBV4-2 and TRBJ1-2, with D unresolved. The V and J ends lost 2 bases and 4 bases respectively, with 14 bases between them. The germline CDR1 and CDR2 sequences are LGHNA and YNFKEQ. CDR3 size: 15 residues. The CDR3 DNA sequence: TGTGCCAGCAGCCAACTCGGAAGGGTTTCCTATGGCTACACCTTC. Translating gives CASSQLGRVSYGYTF.

The gene calls are TRBV10-3 and TRBJ2-1, with 14 bases lining up with TRBD2. Germline V lookup: CDR1 ENHRY, CDR2 SYGVKD. The junction had 9 bases not matched to a gene; V was cut back by 8 bases and J by 0 bases. This CDR3 has 18 amino acids. The CDR3 nucleotides read TGTGCCATCGAACCGGGACTAGCGGGGGAGAGCTCCTACAATGAGCAGTTCTTC. It specifies CAIEPGLAGESSYNEQFF.

This clonotype was counted a few times. J is TRBJ1-2 and V is TRBV12-3 or TRBV12-4; TRBD1 matches at 10 bases. The CDR3 totals 16 residues. The trim removed 6 bases at V and 8 bases at J, leaving 15 bases unmatched. The CDR3 loop is CASRGGTGTGVKGYTF. DNA of the CDR3: TGTGCCAGCAGAGGGGGGACCGGGACAGGGGTCAAAGGCTACACCTTC.

The chain combines TRBV5-1 with TRBJ1-1; D unclear. V was cut by 9 bases and J by 0 bases, with 24 bases left in between. CDR3 length equals 17 residues. Germline V gene sequence: CDR1 SGHRS, CDR2 YFSETQ. The chain's CDR3 is CAITPWSPGWMNTEAFF. CDR3 coding DNA: TGCGCCATCACCCCGTGGAGCCCAGGATGGATGAACACTGAAGCTTTCTTT.

This chain joins TRBV15 and TRBJ1-5, with 9 bases matching TRBD1. The CDR3 length is 14 residues. The germline CDR1 and CDR2 sequences are LNHNV and YYDKDF (reference sequence). Unmatched junction bases numbered 3, after V lost 3 bases and J lost 6 bases. The CDR3 protein is CATSSTGGIQPQHF. DNA for the CDR3: TGTGCCACCAGCAGCACAGGGGGCATTCAGCCCCAGCATTTT.

The chain links TRBV7-2 to TRBJ2-5; 8 nucleotides align to TRBD1. Germline V gene lookup returns CDR1 SGHTA and CDR2 FQGNSA. The CDR3 runs to 14 residues. Losses at the gene ends were 6 bases for V and 5 bases for J; bases not matched to a gene: 8. Here the CDR3 DNA reads TGTGCCAGCAGTCTACAGGGGGTGGGCGAGACCCAGTACTTC. Translated: CASSLQGVGETQYF.

This chain connects TRBV9 to TRBJ1-5, with D perhaps TRBD1 (5 bases). V was cut by 0 bases and J by 4 bases, with 11 bases left in between. Germline CDR1 SGDLS, CDR2 YYNGEE. The CDR3 has 15 residues. In nucleotides, the CDR3 is TGTGCCAGCAGCGTAGGCTCGACAGCTAATCAGCCCCAGCATTTT. It codes for CASSVGSTANQPQHF.

The chain uses TRBV7-2 and TRBJ2-2; possibly TRBD1 for D (5 bases). The length of the CDR3 is 15 residues. Trimming stripped 4 bases from V and 1 base from J, with 10 bases between. The germline V gene has CDR1 SGHTA and CDR2 FQGNSA. The CDR3 bases are TGTGCCAGCAGCTCACCTCAGGGGAACACCGGGGAGCTGTTTTTT. The encoded protein is CASSSPQGNTGELFF.

The V gene is TRBV12-3 or TRBV12-4, the J gene TRBJ1-6; 7 nucleotides agree with TRBD1. The CDR3 totals 15 residues. The ends lost 1 base at V and 7 bases at J; junction bases unmatched: 4. The DNA for the CDR3 is TGTGCCAGCAGTTTAGAGGGGGCAAGGAATTCACCCCTCCACTTT. Translated, it gives CASSLEGARNSPLHF.

This chain joins TRBV6-2 or TRBV6-3 and TRBJ2-7; TRBD2 aligns across 9 bases. Trimming cost V 4 bases and J 0 bases; bases outside gene matches: 4. The CDR3 length is 15 residues. Germline lookup yields CDR1 MNHEY and CDR2 SVGEGT. CDR3 protein: CASSWRGGNSYEQYF. As DNA, the CDR3 is TGTGCCAGCAGTTGGCGGGGGGGCAACTCCTACGAGCAGTACTTC.

The rearrangement joins TRBV27 to TRBJ1-1; no reliable D call. Deletions cut 6 bases from V and 0 bases from J, with 11 bases between. This CDR3 is built from 14 residues. Germline V CDR1 and CDR2: MNHEY, SMNVEV (reference sequence). This CDR3 reads CASRRPSMNTEAFF. CDR3 nucleotides: TGTGCCAGCAGAAGACCCAGCATGAACACTGAAGCTTTCTTT.

The table lists this clonotype with a few counts. V and J are TRBV14 and TRBJ1-2; D might be TRBD1 (5 bases). V shed 4 bases and J shed 7 bases, with 13 bases lying between them. The CDR3 loop spans 13 amino acids. CDR1 is SGHDN, CDR2 FVKESK, per germline. The CDR3: CASSPREGFGYTF. The CDR3 coding sequence is TGTGCCAGCAGCCCAAGAGAGGGGTTTGGCTACACCTTC.

This clonotype rates as large. This chain connects TRBV7-2 to TRBJ1-2, with D possibly matching TRBD1 (5 bases). V was trimmed by 2 bases and J by 6 bases, leaving 7 bases between them. CDR1 and CDR2 from the germline V gene are SGHTA and FQGNSA. The CDR3 runs to 12 residues. CDR3 in DNA: TGTGCCAGCAGCTTAAACAGGCATGGCTACACCTTC. Its translation: CASSLNRHGYTF.

The chain employs TRBV12-3 or TRBV12-4 and TRBJ1-3; D unresolved. The V gene lost 6 bases and the J gene lost 0 bases, with 12 bases spanning the gap. The CDR3 runs to 15 residues. The DNA of the CDR3 is TGTGCCAGCAGCCGGACCTGGGGCTCTGGAAACACCATATATTTT. Protein product: CASSRTWGSGNTIYF.

V and J are TRBV20-1 and TRBJ2-7; possibly TRBD1 for D (6 bases). Germline values: CDR1 DFQATT, CDR2 SNEGSKA (reference sequence). CDR3 length: 11 residues. The V end lost 5 bases, the J end lost 4 bases, and 9 bases lay between the germline ends. The CDR3 loop reads CSAERGYEQYF. The CDR3 region has the DNA TGCAGTGCTGAAAGGGGGTACGAGCAGTACTTC.

This clonotype was counted only a few times. The chain employs TRBV2 and TRBJ1-6; possible D gene TRBD1, 5 bases. In germline, CDR1 is SNHLY, CDR2 FYNNEI. V was clipped by 8 bases and J by 10 bases, with 18 bases between them. There are 14 residues in the CDR3. The CDR3 DNA sequence: TGTGCCAGCCAAGGGACCGGGGGTAGATCACCCCTCCACTTT. It is translated as CASQGTGGRSPLHF.

The V gene is TRBV19, the J gene TRBJ1-2; no clear D. The CDR3 sequence is 13 residues long. V lost 3 bases, J lost 1 base, and 6 bases lay in between. Germline V gene lookup returns CDR1 LNHDA and CDR2 SQIVND (reference sequence). The CDR3 DNA follows: TGTGCCAGTAGTATCCACGGTAACTATGGCTACACCTTC. The encoded protein is CASSIHGNYGYTF. Complete variable domain (other parts from reference TRBV19 and TRBJ1-2): DGGITQSPKYLFRKEGQNVTLSCEQNLNHDAMYWYRQDPGQGLRLIYYSQIVNDFQKGDIAEGYSVSREKKESFPLTVTSAQKNPTAFYLCASSIHGNYGYTFGSGTRLTVV.

The V and J genes are TRBV10-3 and TRBJ1-5; 7 bases fit TRBD1. V shed 10 bases, J shed 6 bases, and the junction held 12 bases outside the gene matches. This CDR3 region has 14 residues. Per germline, CDR1 ENHRY and CDR2 SYGVKD. The chain's CDR3 is CATRGGGEVQPQHF. Written as DNA, the CDR3 is TGTGCCACCAGGGGAGGGGGCGAGGTTCAGCCCCAGCATTTT.

V is TRBV20-1 and J is TRBJ1-3, with D unclear. The CDR3 extends over 18 amino acids. Trimming pared 1 base from V and 4 bases from J, leaving 23 bases between. Germline loops: CDR1 DFQATT, CDR2 SNEGSKA (reference sequence). CDR3 sequence reads: CSARVLDLIQSRGNTIYF. CDR3 in DNA: TGCAGTGCTAGAGTCTTGGACCTAATCCAATCGCGAGGAAACACCATATATTTT.

The V call is TRBV28, the J call TRBJ1-2; tentatively, D is TRBD1 (5 bases). This CDR3 contains 16 residues. V was cut by 5 bases and J by 2 bases, with 18 bases left in between. Germline CDR1 reads MDHEN; CDR2 reads SYDVKM. This chain's CDR3 is CASSIGGTEVNYGYTF. The CDR3 bases are TGTGCCAGCAGTATTGGCGGGACGGAAGTAAACTATGGCTACACCTTC.

The chain joins TRBV6-4 to TRBJ2-3, with TRBD2 matching over 9 bases. The CDR3 sequence is 16 residues long. J gave up 1 base and V 4 bases, and 6 bases lay outside the gene matches. Germline V lookup: CDR1 MRHNA, CDR2 SNTAGT. The CDR3 DNA reads TGTGCCAGCAGTGTGGTCGCTAGCGGGGGCACAGATACGCAGTATTTT. Translating it yields CASSVVASGGTDTQYF.

This rearrangement joins TRBV20-1 to TRBJ2-1; TRBD2 agrees at 7 bases. The CDR3 runs to 15 residues. The ends lost 6 bases at V and 3 bases at J; junction bases unmatched: 11. In germline, CDR1 is DFQATT, CDR2 SNEGSKA (reference sequence). CDR3 nucleotide sequence: TGCAGTGCGCCCTCGGGGCGGGGGATCTACAATGAGCAGTTCTTC. It is translated as CSAPSGRGIYNEQFF.

In this sample, this clonotype turned up once. The rearrangement links TRBV20-1 to TRBJ1-1; D is undetermined. This CDR3 spans 14 amino acids. V dropped 0 bases and J dropped 5 bases, with 13 bases sitting between them. Germline loops: CDR1 DFQATT, CDR2 SNEGSKA (reference sequence). The CDR3 DNA reads as TGCAGTGCTAGAGAACGATCAATTGGGACTGAAGCTTTCTTT. Translation: CSARERSIGTEAFF.